Below, 22 T cell receptor beta chains from the same sample are listed, as sequenced in a study of Ad26.COV2.S vaccination and SARS-CoV-2 variants. Profiled with immunoSEQ multiplex PCR; TCRdb holds only in-frame clones, not every one. The profile shows about 350,000 clones, around 86% of them singletons. Treatment: around 19 received Ad26.COV2.S at low or high dose, single or two shots; about 5 received placebo; per-sample allocation not given. Samples were taken on day 63 after the first vaccine or placebo injection. The sequenced sample was peripheral blood, obtained in a trial of Ad26.COV2.S vaccine versus placebo. Source of these receptors: a person aged 18-60 years who received the Ad26.COV2.S COVID-19 vaccine or a placebo.

The V call is TRBV5-1, the J call TRBJ2-3, with D maybe TRBD2 (6 bases). V dropped 4 bases and J dropped 4 bases, with 16 bases sitting between them. From germline, CDR1 is SGHRS and CDR2 YFSETQ. The CDR3 sequence is 15 residues long. The CDR3, as DNA: TGCGCCAGCAGCCCTGAGGGGACTTTAGCAGATACGCAGTATTTT. This gives the protein CASSPEGTLADTQYF.

The chain is built from TRBV5-4 and TRBJ2-1, with 8 bases lining up with TRBD1. The ends lost 3 bases at V and 4 bases at J; junction bases unmatched: 6. The CDR3 runs 15 residues. CDR1 is SGHNT, CDR2 YYREEE, per germline (reference sequence). The DNA for the CDR3 is TGTGCCAGCAGCTCGGACAGGGTAGAATACAATGAGCAGTTCTTC. Protein sequence: CASSSDRVEYNEQFF.

This sequence joins TRBV5-8 and TRBJ1-4, with 9 bases aligning to TRBD1. The V and J ends lost 1 base and 6 bases, in that order; junction bases with no gene match: 4. Germline values: CDR1 SGHTS, CDR2 YDEGEE. CDR3 size: 15 residues. The CDR3 nucleotides are TGTGCCAGCAGCTTGCAGGGACAGGGTGATGAAAAACTGTTTTTT. Translating gives CASSLQGQGDEKLFF.

This rearrangement joins TRBV18 to TRBJ1-3; no firm D call. CDR3 length equals 14 residues. Looked up from germline, CDR1 is KGHSH and CDR2 is LQKENI. Between the trimmed V and J ends, which lost 3 bases and 0 bases, there was a span of 6 bases. CDR3 sequence: CASSPGDSGNTIYF. The CDR3 nucleotides are TGTGCCAGCTCACCGGGTGACTCTGGAAACACCATATATTTT.

The chain couples TRBV15 to TRBJ2-3; 8 bases align to TRBD2. Germline CDR1 reads LNHNV; CDR2 reads YYDKDF (reference sequence). The CDR3 is 15 residues long. V gave up 5 bases and J gave up 5 bases; unmatched junction bases: 9. CDR3 amino acids: CATSAGLAGGDTQYF. CDR3 nucleotides: TGTGCCACCAGCGCCGGGCTAGCGGGTGGAGATACGCAGTATTTT.

J is TRBJ1-5 and V is TRBV6-1; 7 bases are a match to TRBD1. V lost 3 bases, J lost 2 bases, and 4 bases stayed unmatched. The CDR3 runs 15 residues. Germline lookup yields CDR1 MNHNS and CDR2 SASEGT. CDR3 bases: TGTGCCAGCAGTGAGGAAACAGGGGGCAATCAGCCCCAGCATTTT. This gives the protein CASSEETGGNQPQHF.

The V and J genes are TRBV7-9 and TRBJ2-1; a possible D gene is TRBD1 (5 bases). With 5 bases removed from V and 3 bases from J, the gap between germline ends came to 8 bases. Germline CDR1 reads SEHNR; CDR2 reads FQNEAQ (reference sequence). The CDR3 is 13 amino acids. The CDR3 reads CASSPQGYNEQFF. CDR3 sequence (DNA): TGTGCCAGCAGCCCCCAGGGCTACAATGAGCAGTTCTTC.

The rearrangement joins TRBV5-6 to TRBJ2-5, with TRBD2 matching over 8 bases. Per the germline V gene, CDR1 is SGHDT and CDR2 is YYEEEE. This CDR3 spans 19 amino acids. Trimming removed 4 bases from V and 0 bases from J; junction bases left unmatched: 17. The CDR3 loop is CASSLSLFERGTYQETQYF. CDR3 nucleotide sequence: TGTGCCAGCAGCCTATCCTTATTTGAGCGGGGGACCTACCAAGAGACCCAGTACTTC.

The chain combines TRBV30 with TRBJ1-3; weak D call: TRBD1 (5 bases). With 0 bases removed from V and 2 bases from J, the gap between germline ends came to 8 bases. The CDR3 extends over 14 amino acids. The germline V gene encodes CDR1 GTSNPN and CDR2 SVGIG (reference sequence). DNA for the CDR3: TGTGCCTGGAGTGTAATGGGGCCTGGAAACACCATATATTTT. Translating gives CAWSVMGPGNTIYF.

The CDR3, as DNA: TGTGCCAGCAGCTTAGTGACAGGGGGCGTGGATGGCTACACCTTC. Encoded protein: CASSLVTGGVDGYTF. The rearrangement joins TRBV7-9 to TRBJ1-2; 10 nucleotides line up with TRBD1. V lost 1 base, J lost 6 bases, and 5 bases stayed unmatched. Germline V gives CDR1 SEHNR, CDR2 FQNEAQ (reference sequence). CDR3 length: 15 residues. The complete variable domain, with remaining parts taken from reference TRBV7-9 and TRBJ1-2, reads DTGVSQNPRHKITKRGQNVTFRCDPISEHNRLYWYRQTLGQGPEFLTYFQNEAQLEKSRLLSDRFSAERPKGSFSTLEIQRTEQGDSAMYLCASSLVTGGVDGYTFGSGTRLTVV.

The rearrangement uses TRBV30 and TRBJ1-4; D might be TRBD1 (5 bases). The V end lost 2 bases, the J end lost 7 bases, and 14 bases lay between the germline ends. CDR3 length equals 14 residues. Germline values: CDR1 GTSNPN, CDR2 SVGIG (reference sequence). CDR3 sequence reads: CAWSQPRGLEKLFF. The DNA of the CDR3 is TGTGCCTGGAGTCAACCGCGGGGCCTTGAAAAACTGTTTTTT.

V gene TRBV11-3 combines with J gene TRBJ2-2; 10 nucleotides agree with TRBD1. Trimming took 6 bases from V and 3 from J; bases not matched to a gene: 1. The length of the CDR3 is 14 residues. Looked up from germline, CDR1 is SGHNT and CDR2 is YENEEA. The CDR3 nucleotides read TGTGCCAGCAGTGGGACAGGGGACACCGGGGAGCTGTTTTTT. Amino acid sequence: CASSGTGDTGELFF.

This chain joins TRBV5-1 and TRBJ1-5; 8 nucleotides align to TRBD1. Germline loops: CDR1 SGHRS, CDR2 YFSETQ. V lost 3 bases to trimming and J lost 10 bases; unmatched junction nucleotides: 6. The CDR3 extends over 13 amino acids. DNA for the CDR3: TGCGCCAGCAGCTCCGGCAGGGGGCAACCCCAGCATTTT. Translated: CASSSGRGQPQHF.

The V and J genes are TRBV6-5 and TRBJ2-7; the match to TRBD1 covers 8 bases. CDR1 and CDR2 from the germline V gene are MNHEY and SVGAGI. The CDR3 is made up of 15 amino acids. V shed 2 bases and J 9 bases; nucleotides not matched to a gene: 12. The CDR3: CASSYGGSTGAGQYF. CDR3 in DNA: TGTGCCAGCAGTTACGGGGGGTCGACAGGGGCAGGGCAGTACTTC.

V gene TRBV7-9 combines with J gene TRBJ1-2, with a weak D call TRBD1 (5 bases). Germline CDR1 SEHNR, CDR2 FQNEAQ (reference sequence). Trimming stripped 1 base from V and 5 bases from J, with 14 bases between. This CDR3 is built from 15 residues. The CDR3 DNA sequence: TGTGCCAGCAGCTTAGGGGCGACAGATCAATATGGCTACACCTTC. Protein: CASSLGATDQYGYTF.

CDR3 amino acids: CAWRGGQGPRGQYF. The CDR3 DNA sequence: TGTGCCTGGAGGGGGGGACAGGGCCCCCGGGGGCAGTACTTC. V is TRBV30 and J is TRBJ2-7, with TRBD1 matching 9 bases. Germline V gives CDR1 GTSNPN, CDR2 SVGIG (reference sequence). This CDR3 comprises 14 residues. The junction had 12 bases not matched to a gene; V was cut back by 3 bases and J by 9 bases.

The rearrangement links TRBV4-1 to TRBJ1-1; 7 positions agree with TRBD1. This CDR3 contains 17 residues. CDR1 is MGHRA and CDR2 is YSYEKL in the germline V gene. The trim removed 1 base at V and 1 base at J, leaving 9 bases unmatched. The CDR3 sequence: CASSQVGRQGGNTEAFF. The CDR3 nucleotides read TGCGCCAGCAGCCAAGTTGGGCGACAGGGAGGGAACACTGAAGCTTTCTTT.

This sequence joins TRBV5-8 and TRBJ1-4, with unresolved D. CDR3 length: 10 residues. Germline V gene sequence: CDR1 SGHTS, CDR2 YDEGEE. V was trimmed by 3 bases and J by 17 bases, leaving 11 bases between them. The CDR3 is CASSWGFLFF. The CDR3 bases are TGTGCCAGCAGCTGGGGATTTCTCTTTTTT.

As concerns this clone: Other DNA sequences in this sample translate to the same CDR3. CDR3 nucleotide sequence: TGTGCCAGCAGCCAAACAGGAAAAACTGAAGCTTTCTTT. Its translation: CASSQTGKTEAFF. The genes are TRBV4-2 and TRBJ1-1; maybe TRBD1 (5 bases). Between the trimmed V and J ends, which lost 2 bases and 5 bases, there was a span of 9 bases. CDR1 is LGHNA, CDR2 YNFKEQ, per germline. CDR3 length: 13 amino acids.

The chain links TRBV7-2 to TRBJ2-1; 9 bases are a match to TRBD2. V gave up 1 base and J gave up 0 bases; unmatched junction bases: 10. The CDR3 runs to 19 residues. Germline CDR1 and CDR2: SGHTA and FQGNSA. The CDR3 DNA reads TGTGCCAGCAGCTTAGGACGGAATAGAGCGGGGGGCTCCTACAATGAGCAGTTCTTC. Protein sequence: CASSLGRNRAGGSYNEQFF.

The CDR3, as DNA: TGCGCCAGCAGCTTGGAGGGTGGAAACACTGAAGCTTTCTTT. As protein: CASSLEGGNTEAFF. The chain links TRBV5-1 to TRBJ1-1; D not certain. The CDR3 spans 14 residues. V was clipped by 0 bases and J by 2 bases, with 8 bases between them. CDR1 is SGHRS, CDR2 YFSETQ, per germline.

The V and J genes are TRBV12-3 or TRBV12-4 and TRBJ1-2; D uncertain. The CDR3 has 11 residues. V was shortened by 6 bases and J by 3 bases, with 5 bases between the two germline ends. The CDR3, as DNA: TGTGCCAGCAGGGTCGACTATGGCTACACCTTC. This sequence encodes CASRVDYGYTF.